Listed here are 20 T cell receptor beta chains from one sample, sequenced in a study of shared clonotypes between healthy human individuals. CD8 cells classed as naive were CD45RO-negative and positively selected for CCR7, excluding terminally differentiated effector memory CD45RA+ cells. Assay used: immunoSEQ multiplex PCR; TCRdb lists only in-frame clones, some missing. The table lists roughly 550,000 clones, roughly 96% of them singletons, with about 0.11% in the top ten. The sequenced material came from naive CD8+ T cells sorted from blood. The source is a woman between 25 and 40 years old in good health.

The chain has TRBV7-9 and TRBJ2-1; the match to TRBD2 covers 9 bases. Germline lookup yields CDR1 SEHNR and CDR2 FQNEAQ (reference sequence). CDR3 length: 14 residues. Trimming at V came to 4 bases and at J to 9 bases, leaving 7 bases not matched to a gene. The CDR3 here is CASSSQREVVEQFF. In DNA form, the CDR3 reads TGTGCCAGCAGCTCCCAGCGGGAGGTCGTTGAGCAGTTCTTC. The full variable domain, in which reference TRBV7-9 and TRBJ2-1 provide the parts outside the CDR3, is DTGVSQNPRHKITKRGQNVTFRCDPISEHNRLYWYRQTLGQGPEFLTYFQNEAQLEKSRLLSDRFSAERPKGSFSTLEIQRTEQGDSAMYLCASSSQREVVEQFFGPGTRLTVL.

V is TRBV6-1 and J is TRBJ1-1; D uncertain. The CDR3 extends over 15 amino acids. V lost 3 bases to trimming and J lost 4 bases, with 15 bases between them. Germline V lookup: CDR1 MNHNS, CDR2 SASEGT. The CDR3 bases are TGTGCCAGCAGTGAGGCGTCAGCCGGAGGCACTGAAGCTTTCTTT. Translating it yields CASSEASAGGTEAFF.

J is TRBJ2-2 and V is TRBV28, with TRBD2 matching over 10 bases. Germline CDR1 and CDR2: MDHEN and SYDVKM. Trimming took 7 bases from V and 7 from J; bases not matched to a gene: 12. This CDR3 contains 16 residues. This CDR3 is CASTLAGDPYGGELFF. CDR3 nucleotides: TGTGCCAGCACTCTAGCGGGAGATCCGTATGGCGGGGAGCTGTTTTTT.

This rearrangement joins TRBV19 to TRBJ1-1; a weak D match, TRBD1 (5 bases). The CDR3 runs 12 residues. The V gene's germline CDR1 is LNHDA and CDR2 SQIVND (reference sequence). Trimming pared 10 bases from V and 6 bases from J, leaving 15 bases between. CDR3 in DNA: TGTGCCACAAGAGGAGGGGCCGCTGAAGCTTTCTTT. Amino acid sequence: CATRGGAAEAFF.

The chain couples TRBV27 to TRBJ2-7; D remains ambiguous. V lost 0 bases to trimming and J lost 0 bases, with 9 bases between them. Looked up from germline, CDR1 is MNHEY and CDR2 is SMNVEV (reference sequence). CDR3 size: 15 residues. The DNA of the CDR3 is TGTGCCAGCAGTTTATCATGGCGGAACTCCTACGAGCAGTACTTC. It yields the protein CASSLSWRNSYEQYF.

V usage is TRBV9 and J usage is TRBJ2-5, with D perhaps TRBD2 (6 bases). Germline lookup yields CDR1 SGDLS and CDR2 YYNGEE. Trimming removed 3 bases from V and 4 bases from J, with 10 bases in between. The CDR3 runs 13 residues. CDR3 sequence reads: CASSGGLGETQYF. The CDR3 region has the DNA TGTGCCAGCAGCGGGGGACTCGGAGAGACCCAGTACTTC.

The CDR3 loop reads CASSPSTDTQYF. The DNA of the CDR3 is TGTGCCAGCAGCCCCAGCACAGATACGCAGTATTTT. This sequence joins TRBV11-3 and TRBJ2-3; D is unclear. Per germline, CDR1 SGHNT and CDR2 YENEEA. The CDR3 contains 12 residues. Trimming left V 5 bases short and J 0 bases short, with 3 bases between.

The rearrangement links TRBV27 to TRBJ1-5, with a possible D match to TRBD1 (5 bases). The germline V and J ends were trimmed by 7 bases and 1 base, with 11 bases remaining between them. The germline V gene has CDR1 MNHEY and CDR2 SMNVEV (reference sequence). CDR3 size: 14 residues. CDR3 coding DNA: TGTGCCAGCAACCCCGGGGGGAGCAATCAGCCCCAGCATTTT. Encoded protein: CASNPGGSNQPQHF.

The rearrangement links TRBV9 to TRBJ1-2; D is perhaps TRBD1 (5 bases). The CDR3 runs 15 residues. Trimming removed 4 bases from V and 8 bases from J, with 21 bases in between. The germline V gene encodes CDR1 SGDLS and CDR2 YYNGEE. CDR3 residues: CASSTLTGAEEGYTF. CDR3 bases: TGTGCCAGCAGCACTTTAACAGGAGCGGAGGAAGGCTACACCTTC.

The chain couples TRBV19 to TRBJ2-7; unclear D gene. CDR3 length: 15 residues. V was pared by 1 base and J by 4 bases, with 14 bases between. Looked up from germline, CDR1 is LNHDA and CDR2 is SQIVND (reference sequence). This chain's CDR3 is CASSIGDHGLYEQYF. DNA of the CDR3: TGTGCCAGTAGTATAGGAGATCATGGTTTATACGAGCAGTACTTC.

This chain joins TRBV4-1 and TRBJ1-2; D call uncertain. Germline assignment: CDR1 MGHRA and CDR2 YSYEKL. Trimming cost V 3 bases and J 8 bases, with 16 bases left between them. CDR3 length: 14 residues. In DNA, the CDR3 is TGCGCCAGCAGCCAGCACCCTGGTGCTGAGGGCTACACCTTC. The encoded protein is CASSQHPGAEGYTF.

This chain connects TRBV11-2 to TRBJ2-1; a weak D match, TRBD1 (5 bases). The CDR3 totals 12 residues. Germline V gives CDR1 SGHAT, CDR2 FQNNGV. Trimming removed 5 bases at V and 6 bases at J, with 8 bases between. The CDR3 sequence: CASSHQGNEQFF. The CDR3 nucleotides read TGTGCCAGCAGCCACCAGGGCAATGAGCAGTTCTTC.

The V and J genes are TRBV6-6 and TRBJ2-7, with 10 bases that match TRBD2. Germline assignment: CDR1 MNHNY and CDR2 SVGAGI (reference sequence). The J segment lost 4 bases and the V segment lost 5 bases, leaving 5 bases of the junction unmatched. The CDR3 spans 14 residues. This CDR3 reads CASSQGLAVYEQYF. CDR3 sequence (DNA): TGTGCCAGCAGTCAAGGACTAGCGGTATACGAGCAGTACTTC.

The rearrangement joins TRBV28 to TRBJ2-7; D ambiguous. The germline V gene encodes CDR1 MDHEN and CDR2 SYDVKM. V lost 3 bases and J 2 bases, leaving 11 bases between the germline ends. The CDR3 runs to 14 residues. The CDR3 sequence is CASSFFSVAYEQYF. In DNA form, the CDR3 reads TGTGCCAGCAGTTTTTTCTCAGTTGCCTACGAGCAGTACTTC. The full variable domain, completed using reference TRBV28 and TRBJ2-7, is DVKVTQSSRYLVKRTGEKVFLECVQDMDHENMFWYRQDPGLGLRLIYFSYDVKMKEKGDIPEGYSVSREKKERFSLILESASTNQTSMYLCASSFFSVAYEQYFGPGTRLTVT.

The J gene is TRBJ2-1, the V gene TRBV27, with D perhaps being TRBD1 or TRBD2 (5 bases each). There are 14 residues in the CDR3. Looked up from germline, CDR1 is MNHEY and CDR2 is SMNVEV (reference sequence). V shed 5 bases and J shed 14 bases, with 22 bases lying between them. This chain's CDR3 is CASSPYLSPRGEFF. The CDR3 bases are TGTGCCAGCAGTCCGTATTTGTCGCCCAGAGGGGAGTTCTTC.

The CDR3 protein is CASSYMPDLDYGYTF. The CDR3 DNA sequence: TGTGCCAGCAGTTACATGCCCGATCTAGACTATGGCTACACCTTC. The chain employs TRBV6-5 and TRBJ1-2, with D hard to call. V gave up 2 bases and J gave up 3 bases, with 13 bases separating them. The CDR3 is made up of 15 amino acids. Germline CDR1 reads MNHEY; CDR2 reads SVGAGI.

This clone appeared a single time. This chain joins TRBV27 and TRBJ2-7; D might be TRBD2 (5 bases). This CDR3 spans 15 amino acids. V was cut by 4 bases and J by 2 bases, with 15 bases left in between. CDR1 and CDR2 (germline): MNHEY, SMNVEV (reference sequence). The CDR3 DNA reads as TGTGCCAGCAGTTCCAGCATGTCGGGAACCTACGAGCAGTACTTC. Protein: CASSSSMSGTYEQYF.

J is TRBJ2-7 and V is TRBV7-8, with D unresolved. The germline CDR1 and CDR2 sequences are SGHVS and FQNEAQ. V was pared by 1 base and J by 2 bases, with 3 bases between. CDR3 size: 12 residues. CDR3 sequence (DNA): TGTGCCAGCAGCTTAGGAACCTACGAGCAGTACTTC. It translates to CASSLGTYEQYF.

The J gene is TRBJ1-5, the V gene TRBV14; D ambiguous. CDR3 length equals 13 residues. The germline V gene has CDR1 SGHDN and CDR2 FVKESK. V lost 0 bases and J lost 6, with 6 bases in between. The CDR3, as DNA: TGTGCCAGCAGCCAAGATAGGTTTCAGCCCCAGCATTTT. Translated: CASSQDRFQPQHF.

The rearrangement uses TRBV6-6 and TRBJ1-1; 8 nucleotides match TRBD1. The germline V gene encodes CDR1 MNHNY and CDR2 SVGAGI (reference sequence). The CDR3 extends over 15 amino acids. Unmatched junction bases numbered 4, after V lost 1 base and J lost 3 bases. For the CDR3, the DNA is TGTGCCAGCAGTTACTTAGCGGGACAGGACACTGAAGCTTTCTTT. It translates to CASSYLAGQDTEAFF.